The rows below give T cell receptor beta chains drawn from one sample of a study of blood T cell repertoires in COVID-19. Data came from immunoSEQ multiplex PCR; TCRdb stores just in-frame clones and leaves some out. The repertoire holds some 120,000 clones, with roughly 89% as singletons. Sequencing was performed on peripheral blood. These receptors all come from a woman in her fifties or sixties with acute or convalescent COVID-19. The conserved cysteine and the conserved F or W are not part of the CDR3 here. Each record gives: V gene, CDR3 protein.

TRBV21-1	ASSPRQVPLYNEQF
TRBV6-5	ASSYKRGGSYEQY
TRBV19	ASSPLGGHGYT
TRBV7-2	ASSLFELQETQY
TRBV6-1	ASSERTGGGYYEQY
TRBV9	ASSARDYYNEQF
TRBV11-3	ASSFRGISTDTQY
TRBV10-3	AIGLAATYEQY
TRBV13	ASTPRGNEKLF
TRBV24-1	ATSPSGRGVDEQF
TRBV7-7	VSSLDVGAGGETQY
TRBV7-9	ASSLPERAGEKLF
TRBV3-1/TRBV3-2	ASSKTLYRGLATGELF
TRBV10-2	ASRWGGDGYEQY
TRBV21-1	ASSKEGVGGGNQPQH
TRBV5-4	ASSFEQGRSPLH
TRBV15	ATSRDLGQYGNTIY